Listed below are T cell receptor gamma chains from one sample, sequenced in a study of Vδ1+ human thymocytes. TCRdb reanalysed the multiplex PCR reads via CATT. The data hold more than 35,000 gamma-chain clones, with 20% observed a single time. The sample was Vdelta1+ gamma-delta thymocytes from the thymus. Every receptor here comes from a girl under three years old who had congenital heart surgery. Both conserved end residues are trimmed from each CDR3.

v_call | cdr3_aa
TRGV2 | ATWEAGYKKL
TRGV3 | ATWDRINKKL
TRGV2 | ATWDGRFYKKL
TRGV9 | ALWEAYSNYYKKL
TRGV9 | ALWEVLQYYKKL
TRGV5 | ATWDSPPNYYKKL
TRGV2 | ATWDGPSEPKL
TRGV4 | ATWDGPNYYKKL
TRGV9 | ALWSFKKL
TRGV3 | ATWDRRGFYKKL
TRGV2 | ATWDPSYYKKL
TRGV8 | ATWPENYPPYYKKL
TRGV9 | ALWEVHKDL
TRGV2 | ATWDVNYKKL
TRGV9 | ALWEVHSQFGSDWIKT
TRGV4 | ATWGLNYYKKL
TRGV8 | ATWDEGGSDWIKT
TRGV3 | ATWMGAPYYKKL
TRGV4 | ATWDSQALNYYKKL
TRGV9 | ALWDLLYYKKL
TRGV5 | ATWDSFYKKL
TRGV3 | ATWDRHPLKKL
TRGV3 | ATWDRRKGKL
TRGV2 | AAWDPINKEKL
TRGV3 | ATWDRRIRKKL
TRGV8 | ATWDTNTTGWFKI
TRGV5 | ATWDSPYSSDWIKT
TRGV4 | AAWAPRDYKKL
TRGV9 | ALWEPNYYKKL
TRGV3 | ATWDRRNGWFKI
TRGV8 | ATWDDEHYKKL
TRGV9 | ALWEANHSKKL
TRGV4 | ATWDGQMKL
TRGV3 | ATWDRYLYYKKL
TRGV2 | ATWDGPSDWIKT
TRGV9 | ALWEGNYKKL
TRGV4 | ATWDGEANYKKL
TRGV4 | ATWALDRVNWIKT
TRGV2 | ATWDGPGYSSDWIKT
TRGV2 | ATWDVSYYKKL
TRGV9 | ALWEFSDWIKT
TRGV2 | ATWDGPTKKL
TRGV5 | ATWGKKL
TRGV9 | ALWEVGESKKL